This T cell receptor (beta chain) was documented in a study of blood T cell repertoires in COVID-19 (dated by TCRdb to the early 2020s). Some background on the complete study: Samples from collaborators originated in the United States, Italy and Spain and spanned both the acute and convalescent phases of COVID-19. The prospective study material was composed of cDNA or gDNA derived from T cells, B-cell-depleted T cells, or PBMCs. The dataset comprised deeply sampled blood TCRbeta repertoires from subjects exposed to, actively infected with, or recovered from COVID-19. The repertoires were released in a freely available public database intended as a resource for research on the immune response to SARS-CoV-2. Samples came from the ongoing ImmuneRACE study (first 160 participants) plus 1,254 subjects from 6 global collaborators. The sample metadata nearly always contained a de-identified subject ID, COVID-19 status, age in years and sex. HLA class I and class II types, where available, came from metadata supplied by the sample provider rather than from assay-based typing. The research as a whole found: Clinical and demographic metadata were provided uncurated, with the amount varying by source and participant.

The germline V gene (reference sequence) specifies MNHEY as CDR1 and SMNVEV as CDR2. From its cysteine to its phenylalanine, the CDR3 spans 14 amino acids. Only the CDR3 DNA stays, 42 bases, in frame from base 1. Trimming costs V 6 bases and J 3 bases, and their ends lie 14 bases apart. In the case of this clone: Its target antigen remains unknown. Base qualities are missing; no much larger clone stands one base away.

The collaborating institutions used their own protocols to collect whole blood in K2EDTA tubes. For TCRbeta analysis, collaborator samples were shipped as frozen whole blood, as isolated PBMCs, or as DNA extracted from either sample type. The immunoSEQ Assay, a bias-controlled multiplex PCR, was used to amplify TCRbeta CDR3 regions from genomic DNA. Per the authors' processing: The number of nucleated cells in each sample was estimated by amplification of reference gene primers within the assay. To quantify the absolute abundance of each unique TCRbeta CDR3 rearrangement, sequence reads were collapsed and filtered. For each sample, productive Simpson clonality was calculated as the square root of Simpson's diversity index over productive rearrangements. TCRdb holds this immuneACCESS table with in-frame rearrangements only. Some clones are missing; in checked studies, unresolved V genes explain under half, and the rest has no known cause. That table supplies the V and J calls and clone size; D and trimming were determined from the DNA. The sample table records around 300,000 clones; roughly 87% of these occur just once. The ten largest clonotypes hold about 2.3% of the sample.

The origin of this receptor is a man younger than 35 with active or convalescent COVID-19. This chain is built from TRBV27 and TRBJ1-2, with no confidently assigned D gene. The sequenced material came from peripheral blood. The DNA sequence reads TGTGCCAGCAGCCCCGGTGGGCGAGACTATGGCTACACCTTC. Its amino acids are CASSPGGRDYGYTF.